Listed below are T cell receptor beta chains from one sample, sequenced in a study of T cell repertoires in MIS-A myocarditis. Only in-frame clones appear in the TCRdb table, and some are missing; sequencing was by immunoSEQ multiplex PCR. The table records roughly 12,000 clones, around 83% of them present only once. The sequenced sample consisted of right ventricle heart tissue obtained at autopsy. The receptors stem from a man aged 18 to 30 with fulminant myocarditis from multisystem inflammatory syndrome in adults (MIS-A) after COVID-19. Both conserved end residues are trimmed from each CDR3.

CDR3aa	v_gene	j_gene
ASTRGDGSLYGYT	TRBV5-1	TRBJ1-2
ASSPTGGYGYT	TRBV3-1/TRBV3-2	TRBJ1-2
ASSLGSGSFTDTQY	TRBV13	TRBJ2-3
ASSYELAGIHEQF	TRBV6-5	TRBJ2-1
ASSKNPSGVTSYEQY	TRBV7-2	TRBJ2-7
ASSDLGGDEQY	TRBV28	TRBJ2-7
ASSLEGGTGEKLF	TRBV5-1	TRBJ1-4
ASSYIQGPKNGYT	TRBV7-9	TRBJ1-2
ASSLAGGIYNEQF	TRBV5-1	TRBJ2-1
ASSQDIVEAGGNTIY	TRBV4-2	TRBJ1-3
ASSVGLRGETQY	TRBV9	TRBJ2-5
ASSPGTGGIDTQY	TRBV11-3	TRBJ2-3
ASSIASPPGSQPQH	TRBV19	TRBJ1-5
ASSPGTPSNQPQH	TRBV5-1	TRBJ1-5
ASIGTGPVSNQPQH	TRBV7-8	TRBJ1-5
ASSLSRANNQPQH	TRBV7-8	TRBJ1-5
ASRFLAVAEDTQY	TRBV6-4	TRBJ2-3
SALAGETQY	TRBV20-1	TRBJ2-5
ASYDSPTGNTIY	TRBV7-9	TRBJ1-3
ASSFWTGKIQETQY	TRBV28	TRBJ2-5
ASSLEGDSPPT	TRBV5-1	TRBJ1-6
ASSLRVETQY	TRBV12-3/TRBV12-4	TRBJ2-5
ASSHRQGLSYEQY	TRBV6-2/TRBV6-3	TRBJ2-7
ASGVLGTDPHEQY	TRBV7-8	TRBJ2-7
ASSPGGGAYGYT	TRBV3-1/TRBV3-2	TRBJ1-2
ASSSRTGGTEKLF	TRBV13	TRBJ1-4
ASSAGGGGTEAF	TRBV6-2/TRBV6-3	TRBJ1-1
ASSFQETQY	TRBV5-1	TRBJ2-5
ATSDGTEAF	TRBV24-1	TRBJ1-1
ASSRRGSETGNTIY	TRBV7-6	TRBJ1-3
ASSLSGNNEQF	TRBV7-3	TRBJ2-1
ASSQVDSDEAF	TRBV3-1/TRBV3-2	TRBJ1-1
ASSFQSSYEQY	TRBV5-5	TRBJ2-7
ASSTGLAVTDTQY	TRBV7-3	TRBJ2-3
ASSEGQGLSAETQY	TRBV9	TRBJ2-5
ASTPTDTQY	TRBV2	TRBJ2-3
ASSFGAVKNYEQY	TRBV27	TRBJ2-7
ASSLGGTGEQPQH	TRBV27	TRBJ1-5
AWSQGWTEAF	TRBV30	TRBJ1-1